This TCR beta chain was sequenced during a study of T cell repertoires in cytomegalovirus infection. Overall study: CMV infection and matching HLA type were both indicated by public TCR beta signatures.

TCRdb re-called the reads with MiXCR, one entry per CDR3 protein. Of around 320,000 distinct CDR3 sequences listed, around a tenth are singletons. Overall study results and limits: There were HLA-C-restricted CMV-specific TCR beta clonotypes dominating the ex vivo response. The study identified carriers of CMV plus the relevant HLA from cumulative public TCR beta family frequency.

This clonotype came up many times. Its antigen is as yet unknown. Germline loops: CDR1 SGHVS, CDR2 FNYEAQ. This CDR3 spans 17 amino acids. Trimming left V 1 base short and J 0 bases short, with 13 bases between. This receptor was taken from a human donor in good health (CMV status not recorded). Some clones in this sample may be carry-over from other donors' samples. What was sequenced was PBMCs. The chain carries TRBV7-6 and TRBJ2-1, with D maybe TRBD1 (6 bases). The CDR3 DNA is TGTGCCAGCAGCTTAGAGGGGGAACCTAGCTCCTACAATGAGCAGTTCTTC. It yields the protein CASSLEGEPSSYNEQFF.